Listed below are T cell receptor beta chains from one sample, sequenced in a study of T cells in Graves' hyperthyroidism and ophthalmopathy. TCRdb re-called the multiplex PCR reads with MiXCR, one entry per CDR3 protein. The sample yields about 500,000 distinct CDR3 sequences, 40% to 50% seen once. Sequencing used peripheral blood or thyroid tissue (not recorded which). The receptors stem from an adult woman with Graves' disease, either hyperthyroidism or ophthalmopathy (not recorded which). Both conserved end residues are trimmed from each CDR3. Clone size is stated in some rows and not others, as once, few, many or a class when expanded.

v_call clone_size cdr3_aa
TRBV5-1 many ASSFKWAAF
TRBV11-2 - ASCNPGTVLT
TRBV11-2 many ASSLDRWTSGNTIY
TRBV7-9 - ASSIGQGIETQY
TRBV4-1 many ASSQDTTGTQPQH
TRBV9 many ASSPGVANEKLF
TRBV7-2 many ASSLALLVGETQY
TRBV10-3 few ATRIGVGTEAF
TRBV12-3/TRBV12-4 - ASILPRVVGEAQY
TRBV24-1 few ATSDLRVTGEETQY
TRBV29-1 once SPGGQGANEQY
TRBV6-1 - ASSGLAGGQGEQF
TRBV29-1 few SVWQGYEQY
TRBV7-2 - ASSLAGPGQPQH
TRBV2 - ASSEERGDQPQH
TRBV29-1 many SVEDMADTEAF
TRBV7-2 - ASSHGTADGYT
TRBV20-1 - SARVGARGGDGYT
TRBV29-1 few SVEAQHGYT
TRBV20-1 - SARVGPYGTGKEDGYT
TRBV7-9 - ASSQRPNMNTEAF
TRBV28 few ASRREVGTEAF
TRBV7-6 - ASSLGTGEKLF
TRBV7-8 - ASSLGRAKQGYGYT
TRBV4-2 many ATRGWNTEAF
TRBV7-9 - ATTGRGYT
TRBV6-6 - ASKAGALGSNQPQH
TRBV2 - ASSEGGTSGRKETQY
TRBV10-3 many AISEGGANYRG
TRBV20-1 many SATPGAAYSNQPQH
TRBV7-2 - ASSPHGLASYEQY
TRBV11-1 - ASSLDIGRNTGELF
TRBV7-9 many ASRPDGLTNEQY
TRBV6-1 - ASRGAGASSYEQY
TRBV2 - ASSEAGDSIPAGYT
TRBV6-5 - ASSYRGSEQPQH
TRBV28 few ASSSTLFGYT
TRBV2 - ASSGWAIQETQY
TRBV20-1 - SAKHRRSEKLF
TRBV5-4 many ASSLGDRGGEKLF
TRBV5-1 many ASSQSSGSYEQY